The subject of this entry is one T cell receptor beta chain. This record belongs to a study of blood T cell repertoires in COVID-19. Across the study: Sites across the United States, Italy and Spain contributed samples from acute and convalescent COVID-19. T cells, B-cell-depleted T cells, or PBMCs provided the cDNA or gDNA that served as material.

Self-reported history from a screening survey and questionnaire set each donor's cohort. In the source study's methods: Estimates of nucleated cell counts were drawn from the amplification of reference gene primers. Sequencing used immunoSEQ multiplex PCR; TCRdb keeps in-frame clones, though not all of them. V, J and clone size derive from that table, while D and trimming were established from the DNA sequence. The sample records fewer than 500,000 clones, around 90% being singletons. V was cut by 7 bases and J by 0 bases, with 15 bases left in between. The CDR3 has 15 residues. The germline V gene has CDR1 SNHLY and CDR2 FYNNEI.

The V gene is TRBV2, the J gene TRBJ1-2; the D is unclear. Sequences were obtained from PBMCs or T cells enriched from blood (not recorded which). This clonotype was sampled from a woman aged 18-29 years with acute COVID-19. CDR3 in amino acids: CASTGPDSTNYGYTF. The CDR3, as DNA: TGTGCCAGCACGGGCCCGGACTCCACTAACTATGGCTACACCTTC.